These 16 T cell receptor beta chains originate from one sample sequenced in a study of regulatory T cells in long-lasting Graves disease. Arm-PCR of CDR3 regions and iRepertoire HTBI primers were used to build TCR beta libraries. TCRdb reanalysed the multiplex PCR reads using MiXCR and keeps one entry per CDR3 protein. The sample shows roughly 380,000 distinct CDR3 sequences, approximately 16% of them seen only once. The time point is: newly diagnosed GD, antithyroid drugs for less than 3 months. Extracted RNA from PBMCs served as the source of the TCR library. The same data also contributed to another study, on T cells in Graves' hyperthyroidism and ophthalmopathy.

Here the sequenced sample was peripheral blood mononuclear cells (PBMCs), taken at new diagnosis, from a patient treated with antithyroid drugs. Every receptor here comes from a man aged 40-49 years with Graves disease.

This sequence joins TRBV27 and TRBJ1-5; 8 positions match TRBD1. Germline-derived CDR1 and CDR2 are MNHEY and SMNVEV (reference sequence). The CDR3 has 15 amino acids. Unmatched junction bases numbered 4, after V lost 4 bases and J lost 2 bases. The CDR3 nucleotides are TGTGCCAGCAGTTCGCAGGGGGCTCGCAATCAGCCCCAGCATTTT. Translation gives CASSSQGARNQPQHF.

This clonotype was detected ten times or more. The chain has TRBV12-3 or TRBV12-4 and TRBJ1-5; D may be TRBD1 (5 bases). V was cut by 8 bases and J by 1 base, with 9 bases left in between. The CDR3 totals 13 residues. The CDR3 is CASAGSSNQPQHF. The CDR3 region has the DNA TGTGCCAGCGCAGGGTCGAGCAATCAGCCCCAGCATTTT.

This clonotype has at least ten counts. The chain carries TRBV20-1 and TRBJ2-4, with D perhaps TRBD2 (5 bases). The V gene's germline CDR1 is DFQATT and CDR2 SNEGSKA (reference sequence). This CDR3 is 14 amino acids long. The V and J ends lost 6 bases and 7 bases respectively, with 19 bases between them. CDR3 in amino acids: CSAPAGRVGNIQYF. CDR3 nucleotides: TGCAGTGCCCCCGCCGGGCGGGTTGGGAACATTCAGTACTTC.

For this clonotype: Given the absence of the conserved phenylalanine or tryptophan at the CDR3 end, a read error is likely. This rearrangement joins TRBV27 to TRBJ1-6; D might be TRBD1 (5 bases). Germline V lookup: CDR1 MNHEY, CDR2 SMNVEV (reference sequence). This CDR3 comprises 15 residues. Trimming removed 11 bases at V and 0 bases at J, with 14 bases between. The CDR3 loop reads CAFLGGSSYNSPLHL. Written as DNA, the CDR3 is TGTGCCTTCCTTGGGGGGAGCTCCTATAATTCACCCCTCCACCTT.

This clonotype was detected many times. The chain carries TRBV7-2 and TRBJ2-5; D may be TRBD1 (5 bases). Trimming removed 5 bases at V and 1 base at J, with 11 bases between. The V gene's germline CDR1 is SGHTA and CDR2 FQGNSA. This CDR3 contains 14 residues. As DNA, the CDR3 is TGTGCCAGCAGCCCTCAAACAGGCCAAGAGACCCAGTACTTC. This codes for CASSPQTGQETQYF.

The table lists this clonotype with many counts. The chain links TRBV20-1 to TRBJ1-6; D is unclear. CDR1 DFQATT and CDR2 SNEGSKA come from the germline V gene (reference sequence). The CDR3 is 13 residues long. Trimming left V 1 base short and J 1 base short, with 2 bases between. CDR3 residues: CSARGSYNSPLHF. The CDR3 nucleotides are TGCAGTGCTAGAGGGTCCTATAATTCACCCCTCCACTTT.

This clonotype came up many times. The V and J genes are TRBV2 and TRBJ1-5, with D possibly being TRBD1 (6 bases). V was trimmed by 7 bases and J by 6 bases, leaving 13 bases between them. The CDR3 is 13 amino acids. Germline CDR1 is SNHLY and CDR2 is FYNNEI. As DNA, the CDR3 is TGTGCCAGCACCAGGTCGGGGGCTCAGCCCCAGCATTTT. Its translation is CASTRSGAQPQHF.

The sample holds many counts of this clonotype. V and J are TRBV13 and TRBJ2-5; D possibly corresponds to TRBD2 (5 bases). The germline V gene encodes CDR1 PRHDT and CDR2 FYEKMQ (reference sequence). The CDR3 extends over 13 amino acids. Trimming removed 3 bases at V and 2 bases at J, with 7 bases between. The CDR3 spells CASSFREQETQYF. Written as DNA, the CDR3 is TGTGCCAGCAGCTTTCGGGAACAAGAGACCCAGTACTTC.

The sample holds a few counts of this clonotype. This chain joins TRBV9 and TRBJ2-2; D not certain. The CDR3 totals 18 residues. Germline assignment: CDR1 SGDLS and CDR2 YYNGEE. Trimming cost V 0 bases and J 1 base, with 16 bases left between them. The CDR3 DNA follows: TGTGCCAGCAGCGTAGCACGATCCGGTCAAAAGAACACCGGGGAGCTGTTTTTT. Protein sequence: CASSVARSGQKNTGELFF.

The table lists this clonotype with many counts. The V gene is TRBV30, the J gene TRBJ2-7, with D perhaps TRBD1 (7 bases). The germline CDR1 and CDR2 sequences are GTSNPN and SVGIG (reference sequence). The CDR3 covers 12 residues. The V gene lost 4 bases and the J gene lost 7 bases, with 14 bases spanning the gap. The CDR3 DNA sequence: TGTGCCTGGACCCGGACAGGAGGGGAGCAGTACTTC. It yields the protein CAWTRTGGEQYF.

This clonotype occurred many times. This chain uses TRBV7-9 with TRBJ2-3; the match to TRBD2 covers 11 bases. This CDR3 is 17 amino acids long. The J segment lost 4 bases and the V segment lost 5 bases, leaving 11 bases of the junction unmatched. In germline, CDR1 is SEHNR, CDR2 FQNEAQ (reference sequence). Written as DNA, the CDR3 is TGTGCCAGCAGCACTCTGGAGACTAGCGGGGCATCAGATACGCAGTATTTT. This sequence encodes CASSTLETSGASDTQYF. The whole variable domain, remainder taken from reference TRBV7-9 and TRBJ2-3, is DTGVSQNPRHKITKRGQNVTFRCDPISEHNRLYWYRQTLGQGPEFLTYFQNEAQLEKSRLLSDRFSAERPKGSFSTLEIQRTEQGDSAMYLCASSTLETSGASDTQYFGPGTRLTVL.

Only a few counts were recorded for this clonotype. This sequence joins TRBV10-3 and TRBJ1-6; 9 bases line up with TRBD1. The CDR3 is 16 amino acids. The trim removed 3 bases at V and 9 bases at J, leaving 9 bases unmatched. The germline V gene has CDR1 ENHRY and CDR2 SYGVKD. The CDR3 region has the DNA TGTGCCATCAGTGAAACGGGACAGGGCAATGGTTCACCCCTCCACTTT. As protein: CAISETGQGNGSPLHF.

Of note for this clonotype: At one end the junction does not follow the germline gene, possibly because of a read error. The chain combines TRBV6-1 with TRBJ2-4, with D perhaps being TRBD1 or TRBD2 (6 bases each). The germline gives CDR1 MNHNS, CDR2 SASEGT. The CDR3 extends over 14 amino acids. The CDR3 protein is CPSSRKGGFNIQYF. The CDR3 coding sequence is TGTCCCAGCAGTCGGAAGGGGGGATTCAACATTCAGTACTTC.

This clonotype was counted many times. The V gene is TRBV12-3 or TRBV12-4, the J gene TRBJ2-7; 15 positions agree with TRBD2. The CDR3 length is 18 residues. J gave up 4 bases and V 1 base, and 8 bases lay outside the gene matches. The CDR3, as DNA: TGTGCCAGCAGTTTAGGGACTAGCGGGGGGGGGTGGAGGTACGAGCAGTACTTC. It yields the protein CASSLGTSGGGWRYEQYF.

This clonotype was counted at least ten times. The V call is TRBV5-1, the J call TRBJ2-4, with 8 positions matching TRBD1. The ends lost 0 bases at V and 9 bases at J; junction bases unmatched: 5. CDR1 SGHRS and CDR2 YFSETQ come from the germline V gene. The CDR3 is 14 residues long. The CDR3 DNA is TGCGCCAGCAGCTTGGTAGGACAGGGCGGCATTCAGTACTTC. As protein: CASSLVGQGGIQYF.

V and J are TRBV24-1 and TRBJ2-2, with TRBD1 matching 12 bases. The CDR3 has 16 amino acids. Germline CDR1 KGHDR, CDR2 SFDVKD. V trimming: 2 bases; J trimming: 6 bases; junction bases outside the gene matches: 3. The CDR3 region is CATSDSGQGAAGELFF. The CDR3 region has the DNA TGTGCCACCAGTGATTCGGGACAGGGGGCCGCCGGGGAGCTGTTTTTT.